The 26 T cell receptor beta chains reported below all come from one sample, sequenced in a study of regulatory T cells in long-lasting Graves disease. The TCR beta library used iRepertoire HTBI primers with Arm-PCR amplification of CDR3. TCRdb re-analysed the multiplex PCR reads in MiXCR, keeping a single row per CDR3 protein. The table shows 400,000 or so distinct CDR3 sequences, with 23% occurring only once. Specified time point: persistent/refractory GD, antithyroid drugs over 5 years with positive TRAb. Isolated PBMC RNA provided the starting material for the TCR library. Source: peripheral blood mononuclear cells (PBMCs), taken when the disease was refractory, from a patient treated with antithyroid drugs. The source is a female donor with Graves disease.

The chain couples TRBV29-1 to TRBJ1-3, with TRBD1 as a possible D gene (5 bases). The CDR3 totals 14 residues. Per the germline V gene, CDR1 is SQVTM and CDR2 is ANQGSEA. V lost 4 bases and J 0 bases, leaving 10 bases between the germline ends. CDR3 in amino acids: CSVVGGTSGNTIYF. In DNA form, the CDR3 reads TGCAGCGTTGTGGGGGGAACCTCTGGAAACACCATATATTTT.

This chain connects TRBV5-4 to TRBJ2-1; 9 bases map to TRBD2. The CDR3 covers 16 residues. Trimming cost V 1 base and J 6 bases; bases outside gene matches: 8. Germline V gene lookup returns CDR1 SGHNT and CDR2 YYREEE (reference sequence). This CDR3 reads CASSLMVAGALNEQFF. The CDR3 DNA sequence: TGTGCCAGCAGCTTGATGGTAGCGGGAGCCCTCAATGAGCAGTTCTTC.

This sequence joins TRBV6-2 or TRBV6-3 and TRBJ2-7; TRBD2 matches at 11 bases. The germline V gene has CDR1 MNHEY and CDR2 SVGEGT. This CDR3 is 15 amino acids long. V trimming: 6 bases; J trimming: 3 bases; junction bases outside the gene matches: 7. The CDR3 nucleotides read TGTGCCAGCAGCTATAGCGGGAGGGCCCTCTACGAGCAGTACTTC. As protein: CASSYSGRALYEQYF.

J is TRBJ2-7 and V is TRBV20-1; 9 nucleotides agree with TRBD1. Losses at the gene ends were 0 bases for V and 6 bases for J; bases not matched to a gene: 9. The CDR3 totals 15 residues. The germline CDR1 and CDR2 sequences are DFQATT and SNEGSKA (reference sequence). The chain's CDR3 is CSARDDGTGLSEQYF. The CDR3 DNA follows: TGCAGTGCTAGAGATGACGGGACAGGGTTATCCGAGCAGTACTTC.

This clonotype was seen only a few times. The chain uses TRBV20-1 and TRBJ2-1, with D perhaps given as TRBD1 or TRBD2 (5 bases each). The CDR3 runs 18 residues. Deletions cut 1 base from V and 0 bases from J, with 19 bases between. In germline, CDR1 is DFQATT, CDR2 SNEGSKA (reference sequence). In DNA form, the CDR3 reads TGCAGTGCTAGAGTGGCCGAGGGTGGGGCTAGCTCCTACAATGAGCAGTTCTTC. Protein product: CSARVAEGGASSYNEQFF.

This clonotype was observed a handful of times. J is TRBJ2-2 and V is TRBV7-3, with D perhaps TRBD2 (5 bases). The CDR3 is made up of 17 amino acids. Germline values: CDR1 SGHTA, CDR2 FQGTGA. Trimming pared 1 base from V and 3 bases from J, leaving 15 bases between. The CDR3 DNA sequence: TGTGCCAGCAGCTTAAATCCGGTTAAGAGGGACACCGGGGAGCTGTTTTTT. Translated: CASSLNPVKRDTGELFF.

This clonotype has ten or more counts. The CDR3: CASSLSLDRANTEAFF. The DNA for the CDR3 is TGTGCCAGCAGTTTGAGCCTGGACAGGGCCAACACTGAAGCTTTCTTT. The chain links TRBV28 to TRBJ1-1, with 8 bases that match TRBD1. The CDR3 loop spans 16 amino acids. Losses at the gene ends were 3 bases for V and 2 bases for J; bases not matched to a gene: 8. CDR1 MDHEN and CDR2 SYDVKM come from the germline V gene. Full variable domain (remainder filled in from reference TRBV28 and TRBJ1-1): DVKVTQSSRYLVKRTGEKVFLECVQDMDHENMFWYRQDPGLGLRLIYFSYDVKMKEKGDIPEGYSVSREKKERFSLILESASTNQTSMYLCASSLSLDRANTEAFFGQGTRLTVV.

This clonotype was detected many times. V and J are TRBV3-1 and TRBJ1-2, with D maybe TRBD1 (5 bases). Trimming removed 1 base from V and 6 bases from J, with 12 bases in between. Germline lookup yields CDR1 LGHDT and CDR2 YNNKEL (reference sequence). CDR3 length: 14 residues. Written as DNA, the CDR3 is TGTGCCAGCAGCCAAGTAATGGCAGGGAATGGCTACACCTTC. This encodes CASSQVMAGNGYTF.

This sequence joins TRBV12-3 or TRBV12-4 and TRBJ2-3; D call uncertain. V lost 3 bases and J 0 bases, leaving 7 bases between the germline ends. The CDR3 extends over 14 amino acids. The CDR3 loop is CASSFRGSTDTQYF. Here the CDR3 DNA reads TGTGCCAGCAGTTTCCGCGGTAGCACAGATACGCAGTATTTT.

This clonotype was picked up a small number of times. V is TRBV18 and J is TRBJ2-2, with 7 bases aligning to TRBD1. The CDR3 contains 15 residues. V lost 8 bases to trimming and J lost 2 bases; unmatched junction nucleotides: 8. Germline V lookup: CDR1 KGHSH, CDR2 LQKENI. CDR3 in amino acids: CASPKGQSNTGELFF. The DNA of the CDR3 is TGTGCCAGCCCGAAGGGACAGAGTAACACCGGGGAGCTGTTTTTT.

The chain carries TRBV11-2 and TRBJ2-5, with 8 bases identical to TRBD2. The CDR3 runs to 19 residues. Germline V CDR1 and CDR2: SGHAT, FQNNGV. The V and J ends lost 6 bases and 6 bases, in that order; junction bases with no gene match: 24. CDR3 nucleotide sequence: TGTGCCAGCAGTTATATAGGAAGGGTTTCGGGAGGGTGGGGGAAGACCCAGTACTTC. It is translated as CASSYIGRVSGGWGKTQYF. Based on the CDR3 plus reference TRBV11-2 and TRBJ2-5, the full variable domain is EAGVAQSPRYKIIEKRQSVAFWCNPISGHATLYWYQQILGQGPKLLIQFQNNGVVDDSQLPKDRFSAERLKGVDSTLKIQPAKLEDSAVYLCASSYIGRVSGGWGKTQYFGPGTRLLVL.

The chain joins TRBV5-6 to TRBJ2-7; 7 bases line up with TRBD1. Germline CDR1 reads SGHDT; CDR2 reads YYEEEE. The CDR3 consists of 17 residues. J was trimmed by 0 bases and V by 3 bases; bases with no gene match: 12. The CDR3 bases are TGTGCCAGCAGCTCATCCCCCGGGACAGCATTCTCCTACGAGCAGTACTTC. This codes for CASSSSPGTAFSYEQYF.

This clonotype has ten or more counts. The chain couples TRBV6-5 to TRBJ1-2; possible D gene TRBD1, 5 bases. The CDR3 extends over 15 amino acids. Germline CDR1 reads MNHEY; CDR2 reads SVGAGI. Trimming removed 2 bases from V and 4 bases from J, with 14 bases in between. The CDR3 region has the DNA TGTGCCAGCAGTTACGTCGGGGCGGGCAGCTATGGCTACACCTTC. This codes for CASSYVGAGSYGYTF.

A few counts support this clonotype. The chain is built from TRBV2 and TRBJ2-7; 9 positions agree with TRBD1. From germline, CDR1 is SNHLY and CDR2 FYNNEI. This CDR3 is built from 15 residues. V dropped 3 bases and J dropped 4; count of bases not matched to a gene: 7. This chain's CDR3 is CASSDIAGTGYEQYF. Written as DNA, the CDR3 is TGTGCCAGCAGTGACATTGCCGGGACAGGGTACGAGCAGTACTTC. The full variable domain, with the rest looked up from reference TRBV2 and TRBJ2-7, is EPEVTQTPSHQVTQMGQEVILRCVPISNHLYFYWYRQILGQKVEFLVSFYNNEISEKSEIFDDQFSVERPDGSNFTLKIRSTKLEDSAMYFCASSDIAGTGYEQYFGPGTRLTVT.

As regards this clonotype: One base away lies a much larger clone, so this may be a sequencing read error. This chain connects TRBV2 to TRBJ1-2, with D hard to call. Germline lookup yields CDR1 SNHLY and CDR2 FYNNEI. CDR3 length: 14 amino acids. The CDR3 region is CASTRTLDNYGYIF. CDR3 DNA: TGTGCCAGCACGCGAACACTAGATAACTATGGCTACATCTTC.

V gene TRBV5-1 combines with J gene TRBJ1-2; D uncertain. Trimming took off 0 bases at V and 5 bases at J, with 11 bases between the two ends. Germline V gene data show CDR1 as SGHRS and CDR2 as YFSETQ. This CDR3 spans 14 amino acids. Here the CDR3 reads CASSLDTSAYGYTF. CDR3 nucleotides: TGCGCCAGCAGCTTGGACACCTCCGCTTATGGCTACACCTTC.

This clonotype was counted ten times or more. The CDR3 DNA sequence: TGTGCCAGCAGTATTTCAGGGGGCAATCAGCCCCAGCATTTT. Its translation: CASSISGGNQPQHF. The chain links TRBV6-1 to TRBJ1-5; tentatively, D is TRBD1 (6 bases). Germline V gene sequence: CDR1 MNHNS, CDR2 SASEGT. There are 14 residues in the CDR3. Trimming removed 5 bases at V and 2 bases at J, with 10 bases between.

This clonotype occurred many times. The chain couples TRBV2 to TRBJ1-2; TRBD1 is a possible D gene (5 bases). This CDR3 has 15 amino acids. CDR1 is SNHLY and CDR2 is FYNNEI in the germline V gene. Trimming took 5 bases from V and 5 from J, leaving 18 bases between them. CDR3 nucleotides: TGTGCCAGCAGTCAGCGACAGAACGTTATATATGGCTACACCTTC. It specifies CASSQRQNVIYGYTF.

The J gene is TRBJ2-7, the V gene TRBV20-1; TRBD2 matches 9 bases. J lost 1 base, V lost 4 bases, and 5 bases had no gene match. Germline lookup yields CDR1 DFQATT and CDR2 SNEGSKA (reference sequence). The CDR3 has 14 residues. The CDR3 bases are TGCAGTGCTAAAATAGCGGGAGTTTCCTACGAGCAGTACTTC. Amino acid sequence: CSAKIAGVSYEQYF.

Here the CDR3 DNA reads TGTGCCAGCAGTGAAGCAGGGTTTAATGAGCAGTTCTTC. This gives the protein CASSEAGFNEQFF. This chain links TRBV2 with TRBJ2-1; D ambiguous. The V and J ends lost 0 bases and 7 bases respectively, with 7 bases between them. CDR1 is SNHLY and CDR2 is FYNNEI in the germline V gene. This CDR3 spans 13 amino acids.

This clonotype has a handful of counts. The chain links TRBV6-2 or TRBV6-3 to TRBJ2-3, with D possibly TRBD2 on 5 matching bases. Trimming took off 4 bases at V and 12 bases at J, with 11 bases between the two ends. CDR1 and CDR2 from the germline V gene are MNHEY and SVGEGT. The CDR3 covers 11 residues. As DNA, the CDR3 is TGTGCCAGCAGTTCTAGCCTTCCACAGTATTTT. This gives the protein CASSSSLPQYF.

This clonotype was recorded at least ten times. The CDR3 DNA reads as TGTGCCAGCAGCCAAGCGGGCACCCCTGCCGAGCAGTACTTC. Its protein product is CASSQAGTPAEQYF. V and J are TRBV3-1 and TRBJ2-7; D is undetermined. V lost 1 base and J 6 bases, leaving 13 bases between the germline ends. Germline loops: CDR1 LGHDT, CDR2 YNNKEL (reference sequence). The CDR3 consists of 14 residues.

CDR3 amino acids: CATGWDSSNTGELFF. The CDR3 DNA sequence: TGTGCCACCGGATGGGACAGCTCGAACACCGGGGAGCTGTTTTTT. The J gene is TRBJ2-2, the V gene TRBV24-1, with 7 bases aligning to TRBD1. In germline, CDR1 is KGHDR, CDR2 SFDVKD. CDR3 length: 15 amino acids. V trimming: 9 bases; J trimming: 0 bases; junction bases outside the gene matches: 6.

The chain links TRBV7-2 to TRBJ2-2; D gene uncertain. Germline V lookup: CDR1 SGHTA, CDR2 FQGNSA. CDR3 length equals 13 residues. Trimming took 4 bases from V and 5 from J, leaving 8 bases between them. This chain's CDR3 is CASSSIKTGELFF. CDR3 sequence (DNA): TGTGCCAGCAGCTCGATAAAAACCGGGGAGCTGTTTTTT.

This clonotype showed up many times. For the CDR3, the DNA is TGTGCCTGGAGTGGCGACAAGGGGGCTCGGGAGACCCAGTACTTC. Protein: CAWSGDKGARETQYF. The gene calls are TRBV30 and TRBJ2-5, with 7 positions matching TRBD1. CDR3 length: 15 amino acids. V shed 1 base and J 5 bases; nucleotides not matched to a gene: 10. Looked up from germline, CDR1 is GTSNPN and CDR2 is SVGIG (reference sequence).

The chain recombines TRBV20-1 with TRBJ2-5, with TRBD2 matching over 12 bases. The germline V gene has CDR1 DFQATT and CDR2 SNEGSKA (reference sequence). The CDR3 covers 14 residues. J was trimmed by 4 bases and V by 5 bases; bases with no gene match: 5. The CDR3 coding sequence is TGCAGTGCTGTACCGGGACTAGCGGGAGAGACCCAGTACTTC. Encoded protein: CSAVPGLAGETQYF.